What follows describes a single T cell receptor (beta chain). The data were produced by immunoSEQ multiplex PCR, yet TCRdb's version contains in-frame clones alone and is incomplete. This sample has some 100,000 clones, with 93% found just once. This sample was included in a study of control samples from healthy donors and cancer patients. Per germline, CDR1 SGHTA and CDR2 FQGTGA. The CDR3 sequence is 14 residues long. V lost 4 bases to trimming and J lost 6 bases; unmatched junction nucleotides: 7. The V gene is TRBV7-3, the J gene TRBJ1-2; 8 nucleotides match TRBD1. What was sequenced was blood. This TCR derives from a man younger than 35 in good health. The CDR3 nucleotides are TGTGCCAGCAGCTCCTCAGGGGGCGGGGATGGCTACACCTTC. It specifies CASSSSGGGDGYTF.